The next 18 T cell receptor beta chains were all read from a single sample in a study of shared clonotypes between healthy human individuals. The table came from immunoSEQ multiplex PCR; TCRdb's copy has only in-frame clones and leaves some out. The data show about 2.2 million clones, with around 95% seen just once and about 1.7% held by the top ten. Terminally differentiated effector memory CD45RA+ cells were excluded from the naive CD8 cells, which were CD45RO-negative and positively selected for CCR7. Material for sequencing was naive CD8+ T cells from PBMCs. Source of these receptors: a man aged 18 to 30 in good health. Some clones in this sample may be carry-over from other donors' samples.

The rearrangement links TRBV4-2 to TRBJ2-7; D is perhaps TRBD2 (6 bases). Germline CDR1 reads LGHNA; CDR2 reads YNFKEQ. This CDR3 comprises 15 residues. Trimming left V 0 bases short and J 1 base short, with 10 bases between. CDR3 amino acids: CASSQDGGRSYEQYF. The CDR3 nucleotides read TGTGCCAGCAGCCAAGACGGGGGACGGTCCTACGAGCAGTACTTC.

V and J are TRBV5-6 and TRBJ2-2; no firm D call. V shed 1 base and J shed 1 base, with 11 bases lying between them. The CDR3 length is 16 residues. The germline gives CDR1 SGHDT, CDR2 YYEEEE. The CDR3 loop is CASSLLGIMNTGELFF. CDR3 coding DNA: TGTGCCAGCAGCTTGTTAGGGATAATGAACACCGGGGAGCTGTTTTTT.

This clone was recorded only once. This chain connects TRBV7-9 to TRBJ1-1; D is perhaps TRBD1 (6 bases). Trimming stripped 7 bases from V and 1 base from J, with 13 bases between. This CDR3 is built from 14 residues. Per the germline V gene, CDR1 is SEHNR and CDR2 is FQNEAQ (reference sequence). CDR3: CASTLDSRNTEAFF. The CDR3 nucleotides are TGTGCCAGCACCCTGGACAGCCGGAACACTGAAGCTTTCTTT.

This clone was seen just once. Other DNA sequences within the sample encode an identical CDR3. This chain uses TRBV27 with TRBJ2-7, with 7 bases that match TRBD2. The CDR3 covers 12 residues. Trimming at V came to 2 bases and at J to 7 bases, leaving 2 bases not matched to a gene. Germline V CDR1 and CDR2: MNHEY, SMNVEV (reference sequence). The CDR3 nucleotides read TGTGCCAGCAGTTTAGGGGGGGGAGAGCAGTACTTC. It translates to CASSLGGGEQYF.

The rearrangement uses TRBV27 and TRBJ2-1, with a tentative D call TRBD1 (6 bases). V dropped 5 bases and J dropped 15 bases, with 20 bases sitting between them. Germline V gene data show CDR1 as MNHEY and CDR2 as SMNVEV (reference sequence). The CDR3 totals 13 residues. CDR3 in DNA: TGTGCCAGCAGTCCCTCCGGACACAGGGCATTGTTCTTC. Its protein product is CASSPSGHRALFF.

This clone was picked up one time. V usage is TRBV7-8 and J usage is TRBJ2-7, with D maybe TRBD2 (6 bases). V lost 4 bases and J 5 bases, leaving 9 bases between the germline ends. Looked up from germline, CDR1 is SGHVS and CDR2 is FQNEAQ. This CDR3 has 12 amino acids. The CDR3 sequence is CASSSSGHEQYF. The DNA of the CDR3 is TGTGCCAGCAGCTCCAGCGGGCACGAGCAGTACTTC.

This clone was found a few times. The chain carries TRBV7-8 and TRBJ2-3; D is unclear. The germline V and J ends were trimmed by 3 bases and 7 bases, with 11 bases remaining between them. The CDR3 loop spans 13 amino acids. Germline-derived CDR1 and CDR2 are SGHVS and FQNEAQ. This chain's CDR3 is CASSLTAPNTQYF. CDR3 in DNA: TGTGCCAGCAGCTTGACCGCACCAAATACGCAGTATTTT.

The V gene is TRBV6-4, the J gene TRBJ2-1, with D possibly TRBD2 on 6 matching bases. The CDR3 covers 18 residues. Trimming stripped 4 bases from V and 3 bases from J, with 22 bases between. Germline V gene data show CDR1 as MRHNA and CDR2 as SNTAGT. The chain's CDR3 is CASSGSRGSGSLYNEQFF. DNA of the CDR3: TGTGCCAGCAGTGGCTCCCGGGGTAGCGGATCACTCTACAATGAGCAGTTCTTC.

This clone is a singleton in its sample. This chain joins TRBV5-5 and TRBJ2-7; D may be TRBD1 (5 bases). From germline, CDR1 is SGHKS and CDR2 YYEKEE (reference sequence). There are 14 residues in the CDR3. Deletions cut 1 base from V and 1 base from J, with 9 bases between. The DNA for the CDR3 is TGTGCCAGCAGCTTGAGGACACGGTCCTACGAGCAGTACTTC. Residues: CASSLRTRSYEQYF.

The V gene is TRBV9, the J gene TRBJ2-7; 8 bases match TRBD1. CDR3 length: 17 amino acids. Trimming removed 0 bases from V and 5 bases from J; junction bases left unmatched: 13. The V gene's germline CDR1 is SGDLS and CDR2 YYNGEE. CDR3 nucleotide sequence: TGTGCCAGCAGCGTAGGTAACGGGGCAGGGGGCAGGGACGAGCAGTACTTC. It specifies CASSVGNGAGGRDEQYF.

This chain connects TRBV4-1 to TRBJ2-7; D may be TRBD1 (6 bases). V lost 3 bases, J lost 3 bases, and 15 bases lay in between. This CDR3 spans 15 amino acids. Germline V gene data show CDR1 as MGHRA and CDR2 as YSYEKL. CDR3 DNA sequence: TGCGCCAGCAGCCATCGACAGGAATGGATCTACGAGCAGTACTTC. Translation gives CASSHRQEWIYEQYF.

This sequence joins TRBV11-2 and TRBJ2-3, with D uncertain. V lost 7 bases and J lost 4, with 6 bases in between. The V gene's germline CDR1 is SGHAT and CDR2 FQNNGV. The CDR3 extends over 11 amino acids. This CDR3 is CASTGADTQYF. The CDR3 DNA reads as TGTGCCAGCACTGGCGCAGATACGCAGTATTTT.

V is TRBV25-1 and J is TRBJ2-2, with 9 bases matching TRBD2. V was clipped by 8 bases and J by 1 base; unmatched bases: 2. This CDR3 is 14 amino acids long. Germline V gene sequence: CDR1 MGHDK, CDR2 SYGVNS. CDR3: CASGAGGNTGELFF. The CDR3 DNA reads TGTGCCAGCGGAGCGGGAGGGAACACCGGGGAGCTGTTTTTT.

This chain connects TRBV27 to TRBJ2-4; D is perhaps TRBD1 or TRBD2 (6 bases each). The CDR3 covers 14 residues. Between the trimmed V and J ends, which lost 4 bases and 7 bases, there was a span of 14 bases. In germline, CDR1 is MNHEY, CDR2 SMNVEV (reference sequence). CDR3 amino acids: CASSSGASENIQYF. CDR3 DNA: TGTGCCAGCAGTTCGGGGGCGTCGGAGAACATTCAGTACTTC.

This clone was found a few times. The V gene is TRBV27, the J gene TRBJ1-5, with no clear D. CDR1 and CDR2 from the germline V gene are MNHEY and SMNVEV (reference sequence). This CDR3 is built from 15 residues. Trimming removed 5 bases at V and 2 bases at J, with 13 bases between. In DNA form, the CDR3 reads TGTGCCAGCAGTCCCGACAAGTACGGCAATCAGCCCCAGCATTTT. Translating gives CASSPDKYGNQPQHF.

This clone was detected only once. The V gene is TRBV19, the J gene TRBJ2-1; maybe TRBD1 (5 bases). V was clipped by 2 bases and J by 5 bases, with 10 bases between them. Germline V gene lookup returns CDR1 LNHDA and CDR2 SQIVND (reference sequence). The length of the CDR3 is 14 residues. In DNA form, the CDR3 reads TGTGCCAGTAGTATACAGGGTGGGGACAATGAGCAGTTCTTC. This encodes CASSIQGGDNEQFF.

This sequence joins TRBV28 and TRBJ2-3, with a tentative D call TRBD2 (5 bases). The CDR3 loop spans 16 amino acids. CDR1 and CDR2 (germline): MDHEN, SYDVKM. Trimming removed 6 bases at V and 4 bases at J, with 20 bases between. CDR3 loop: CASSLGSSGLPDTQYF. DNA of the CDR3: TGTGCCAGCAGCCTCGGGTCGAGCGGCCTCCCAGATACGCAGTATTTT.

Points on this clone: At the DNA level, this CDR3 is encoded by other sequences in the same sample as well. The V and J genes are TRBV18 and TRBJ2-1; 9 bases are shared with TRBD2. The CDR3 runs 17 residues. Germline V CDR1 and CDR2: KGHSH, LQKENI. After removal of 0 bases from V and 1 base from J, the junction contained 4 bases not matched to a gene. The DNA of the CDR3 is TGTGCCAGCTCACCACCGAGGCTAGCGGGATCCTACAATGAGCAGTTCTTC. Translating it yields CASSPPRLAGSYNEQFF.